These 29 T cell receptor beta chains were all obtained from the same sample, sequenced in a study of cytomegalovirus exposure and HLA in healthy donors. The PCR used 60 Vbeta and 13 Jbeta primers. Profiled with immunoSEQ multiplex PCR; TCRdb holds only in-frame clones, not every one. The top ten clones hold around 3.7% of a sample with about 110,000 clones, around 79% of them seen once. The sequencing input was PBMCs. These receptors came from a woman aged 35 to 49 in good health and CMV-seronegative.

This clone was counted a few times. The rearrangement uses TRBV7-8 and TRBJ2-7, with TRBD1 as a possible D gene (6 bases). The length of the CDR3 is 15 residues. Germline loops: CDR1 SGHVS, CDR2 FQNEAQ. V shed 5 bases and J shed 0 bases, with 14 bases lying between them. The CDR3 coding sequence is TGTGCCAGCAGCGAGGGGACACCGAGCTCCTACGAGCAGTACTTC. Amino acid sequence: CASSEGTPSSYEQYF. The whole variable domain, remainder taken from reference TRBV7-8 and TRBJ2-7, is GAGVSQSPRYKVAKRGQDVALRCDPISGHVSLFWYQQALGQGPEFLTYFQNEAQLDKSGLPSDRFFAERPEGSVSTLKIQRTQQEDSAVYLCASSEGTPSSYEQYFGPGTRLTVT.

This clone qualifies as medium-sized (0.01 to 0.1%). This sequence joins TRBV7-6 and TRBJ1-5; D gene unclear. V was pared by 4 bases and J by 0 bases, with 10 bases between. The CDR3 is 15 residues long. Germline CDR1 SGHVS, CDR2 FNYEAQ. CDR3 residues: CASSSSEDSNQPQHF. CDR3 DNA sequence: TGTGCCAGCAGCTCCAGTGAGGATAGCAATCAGCCCCAGCATTTT. Using reference TRBV7-6 and TRBJ1-5 for the parts outside the CDR3, the full variable domain is GAGVSQSPRYKVTKRGQDVALRCDPISGHVSLYWYRQALGQGPEFLTYFNYEAQQDKSGLPNDRFSAERPEGSISTLTIQRTEQRDSAMYRCASSSSEDSNQPQHFGDGTRLSIL.

The J gene is TRBJ2-5, the V gene TRBV5-1; D possibly corresponds to TRBD2 (5 bases). The CDR3 length is 16 residues. V shed 0 bases and J shed 3 bases, with 15 bases lying between them. CDR1 SGHRS and CDR2 YFSETQ come from the germline V gene. CDR3 nucleotides: TGCGCCAGCAGCTTGGCGGGCCTCACTAGGGAAGAGACCCAGTACTTC. Amino acid sequence: CASSLAGLTREETQYF. The full variable domain, rest sourced from reference TRBV5-1 and TRBJ2-5, is KAGVTQTPRYLIKTRGQQVTLSCSPISGHRSVSWYQQTPGQGLQFLFEYFSETQRNKGNFPGRFSGRQFSNSRSEMNVSTLELGDSALYLCASSLAGLTREETQYFGPGTRLLVL.

A single count supports this clone. The CDR3 sequence: CASSLDRNIQYF. For the CDR3, the DNA is TGTGCCAGCAGCTTGGACAGAAACATTCAGTACTTC. The genes are TRBV6-5 and TRBJ2-4, with a tentative D call TRBD1 (6 bases). The V and J ends lost 6 bases and 6 bases respectively, with 9 bases between them. Germline CDR1 MNHEY, CDR2 SVGAGI. The CDR3 loop spans 12 amino acids.

CDR3 coding DNA: TGCAGCGTTAGACAGGGACTCACAGATACGCAGTATTTT. Translation gives CSVRQGLTDTQYF. V and J are TRBV29-1 and TRBJ2-3; TRBD1 might be the D (7 bases). CDR1 SQVTM and CDR2 ANQGSEA come from the germline V gene. The V end lost 5 bases, the J end lost 2 bases, and 11 bases lay between the germline ends. This CDR3 contains 13 residues.

The gene calls are TRBV2 and TRBJ2-5; 10 bases are shared with TRBD1. The V and J ends lost 8 bases and 4 bases, in that order; junction bases with no gene match: 13. The CDR3 spans 16 residues. Germline CDR1 reads SNHLY; CDR2 reads FYNNEI. CDR3: CASHDRGPAGRETQYF. DNA for the CDR3: TGTGCCAGCCACGACAGGGGGCCGGCAGGGCGAGAGACCCAGTACTTC.

A word on this clone: Other DNA sequences from this sample encode an identical CDR3 as well. The genes are TRBV18 and TRBJ2-7; D is perhaps TRBD1 (5 bases). The CDR3 runs 12 residues. CDR1 and CDR2 (germline): KGHSH, LQKENI. Deletions cut 3 bases from V and 4 bases from J, with 7 bases between. DNA for the CDR3: TGTGCCAGCTCACCCGACAGTTACGAGCAGTACTTC. Its protein product is CASSPDSYEQYF.

The chain is built from TRBV27 and TRBJ1-6; no definite D call. CDR1 and CDR2 from the germline V gene are MNHEY and SMNVEV (reference sequence). The V and J ends lost 6 bases and 7 bases respectively, with 13 bases between them. CDR3 length equals 14 residues. The CDR3 bases are TGTGCCAGCAGCCTAGGCTTCGGGAATTCACCCCTCCACTTT. Protein product: CASSLGFGNSPLHF.

This clone was seen only once. The junction departs from the called germline gene at one end, perhaps through a read error. V is TRBV10-3 and J is TRBJ1-6; D is unresolved. In germline, CDR1 is ENHRY, CDR2 SYGVKD. CDR3 length: 15 amino acids. The CDR3 reads CATSELAGSGSPLHF. The CDR3 nucleotides are TGTGCCACCAGTGAACTGGCCGGGTCGGGTTCACCCCTCCACTTT.

This chain uses TRBV30 with TRBJ1-5; no clear D. Looked up from germline, CDR1 is GTSNPN and CDR2 is SVGIG (reference sequence). Trimming shortened V by 4 bases and J by 5 bases, and 12 bases separated the two germline ends. This CDR3 contains 13 residues. In nucleotides, the CDR3 is TGTGCCTGGACTGAACAGTTGGATCAGCCCCAGCATTTT. The encoded protein is CAWTEQLDQPQHF.

J is TRBJ2-1 and V is TRBV6-4, with D hard to call. V was shortened by 0 bases and J by 5 bases, with 8 bases between the two germline ends. Looked up from germline, CDR1 is MRHNA and CDR2 is SNTAGT. The CDR3 extends over 14 amino acids. CDR3 nucleotide sequence: TGTGCCAGCAGTGACTCTTGGCGGAACAATGAGCAGTTCTTC. It specifies CASSDSWRNNEQFF.

The J gene is TRBJ2-3, the V gene TRBV19; 10 nucleotides align to TRBD2. Trimming at V came to 6 bases and at J to 6 bases, leaving 9 bases not matched to a gene. The CDR3 length is 15 residues. Germline loops: CDR1 LNHDA, CDR2 SQIVND (reference sequence). CDR3 residues: CASSPSGGAGDTQYF. The CDR3 DNA is TGTGCCAGTAGCCCAAGCGGGGGGGCGGGGGATACGCAGTATTTT.

V and J are TRBV11-3 and TRBJ2-7, with TRBD2 as a possible D gene (5 bases). CDR1 and CDR2 from the germline V gene are SGHNT and YENEEA. CDR3 length equals 13 residues. V shed 5 bases and J shed 7 bases, with 15 bases lying between them. CDR3 nucleotide sequence: TGTGCCAGCAGCCGGGAAGGTGTGGGGGAGCAGTACTTC. Protein sequence: CASSREGVGEQYF.

The CDR3 bases are TGTGCCAGCAGCTTATTGGGCAGGGGGCGCCACGGTGAGCAGTTCTTC. This translates into CASSLLGRGRHGEQFF. The rearrangement joins TRBV7-3 to TRBJ2-1; the match to TRBD1 covers 8 bases. There are 16 residues in the CDR3. Germline V gene lookup returns CDR1 SGHTA and CDR2 FQGTGA. J was trimmed by 9 bases and V by 2 bases; bases with no gene match: 12. Looking up the rest from reference TRBV7-3 and TRBJ2-1 gives the full variable domain: GAGVSQTPSNKVTEKGKYVELRCDPISGHTALYWYRQSLGQGPEFLIYFQGTGAADDSGLPNDRFFAVRPEGSVSTLKIQRTERGDSAVYLCASSLLGRGRHGEQFFGPGTRLTVL.

This clone was observed a single time. The rearrangement joins TRBV4-2 to TRBJ2-7; TRBD2 agrees at 9 bases. V lost 0 bases, J lost 0 bases, and 9 bases stayed unmatched. From germline, CDR1 is LGHNA and CDR2 YNFKEQ. The CDR3 extends over 18 amino acids. The CDR3 coding sequence is TGTGCCAGCAGCCAAGATGGATGGGAAGCGGGGGGCTCCTACGAGCAGTACTTC. Its protein product is CASSQDGWEAGGSYEQYF.

This chain links TRBV19 with TRBJ2-7; the D gene is possibly TRBD2 (5 bases). Germline CDR1 and CDR2: LNHDA and SQIVND (reference sequence). The CDR3 runs to 15 residues. The V end was cut by 6 bases, the J end by 3 bases, with 18 bases between. CDR3 in DNA: TGTGCCAGTAGCCAAAAGGAGGCCCTCTACTACGAGCAGTACTTC. Protein product: CASSQKEALYYEQYF.

The V and J genes are TRBV7-2 and TRBJ2-7, with 13 positions matching TRBD2. The CDR3 runs to 15 residues. Germline CDR1 reads SGHTA; CDR2 reads FQGNSA. Trimming removed 3 bases from V and 2 bases from J; junction bases left unmatched: 1. The CDR3 coding sequence is TGTGCCAGCAGCTTGGGACTAGCGGGAACCTACGAGCAGTACTTC. Translating gives CASSLGLAGTYEQYF. The full variable domain, in which reference TRBV7-2 and TRBJ2-7 provide the parts outside the CDR3, is GAGVSQSPSNKVTEKGKDVELRCDPISGHTALYWYRQSLGQGLEFLIYFQGNSAPDKSGLPSDRFSAERTGGSVSTLTIQRTQQEDSAVYLCASSLGLAGTYEQYFGPGTRLTVT.

This clone was observed a few times. The chain recombines TRBV4-1 with TRBJ2-2, with D possibly matching TRBD1 (6 bases). V shed 2 bases and J shed 2 bases, with 18 bases lying between them. Looked up from germline, CDR1 is MGHRA and CDR2 is YSYEKL. The CDR3 has 18 amino acids. The CDR3 nucleotides are TGCGCCAGCAGCCAAAGGCTTAGCAGGGGACCAAACACCGGGGAGCTGTTTTTT. This sequence encodes CASSQRLSRGPNTGELFF.

The gene calls are TRBV30 and TRBJ1-1, with 9 bases identical to TRBD1. The CDR3 has 14 amino acids. V shed 4 bases, J shed 4 bases, and the junction held 7 bases outside the gene matches. Germline V gives CDR1 GTSNPN, CDR2 SVGIG (reference sequence). The CDR3 reads CAWNRGLGGTEAFF. The CDR3 DNA reads as TGTGCCTGGAACAGGGGGCTGGGAGGCACTGAAGCTTTCTTT.

CDR3 region: CASSLGTGGSNTEAFF. CDR3 DNA: TGCGCCAGCAGCTTGGGGACAGGCGGATCAAACACTGAAGCTTTCTTT. The chain uses TRBV5-1 and TRBJ1-1; TRBD1 agrees at 7 bases. The CDR3 is 16 amino acids. Trimming cost V 0 bases and J 2 bases; bases outside gene matches: 7. CDR1 and CDR2 (germline): SGHRS, YFSETQ. Full variable domain (remainder filled in from reference TRBV5-1 and TRBJ1-1): KAGVTQTPRYLIKTRGQQVTLSCSPISGHRSVSWYQQTPGQGLQFLFEYFSETQRNKGNFPGRFSGRQFSNSRSEMNVSTLELGDSALYLCASSLGTGGSNTEAFFGQGTRLTVV.

The chain employs TRBV6-6 and TRBJ2-5; TRBD2 is a possible D gene (5 bases). Trimming left V 7 bases short and J 5 bases short, with 11 bases between. Per the germline V gene, CDR1 is MNHNY and CDR2 is SVGAGI (reference sequence). The CDR3 sequence is 12 residues long. This CDR3 is CASTRAFETQYF. CDR3 nucleotide sequence: TGTGCCAGCACGAGGGCTTTCGAGACCCAGTACTTC.

This clone was detected a few times. The chain has TRBV6-1 and TRBJ2-7, with a tentative D call TRBD1 (6 bases). V was shortened by 6 bases and J by 0 bases, with 12 bases between the two germline ends. In germline, CDR1 is MNHNS, CDR2 SASEGT. CDR3 size: 14 residues. The CDR3 coding sequence is TGTGCCAGCAGCTGGGACAAGAGCTCCTACGAGCAGTACTTC. This gives the protein CASSWDKSSYEQYF.

In this sample, this clone turned up a few times. The chain joins TRBV5-8 to TRBJ2-7, with 9 bases matching TRBD1. Trimming took 4 bases from V and 6 from J; bases not matched to a gene: 11. This CDR3 has 15 residues. Germline V lookup: CDR1 SGHTS, CDR2 YDEGEE. The CDR3 DNA reads TGTGCCAGCAGCCCCGGACAGGGGCGAACTGTCGAGCAGTACTTC. It is translated as CASSPGQGRTVEQYF.

This clone was picked up one time. This chain uses TRBV29-1 with TRBJ2-3, with D tentatively TRBD1 (6 bases). The CDR3 has 14 amino acids. Germline CDR1 is SQVTM and CDR2 is ANQGSEA. The germline V and J ends were trimmed by 6 bases and 1 base, with 14 bases remaining between them. CDR3 residues: CSVGQMAGTDTQYF. The CDR3 region has the DNA TGCAGCGTCGGACAGATGGCCGGCACAGATACGCAGTATTTT.

CDR3 bases: TGTGCCAGCAGTGACTGGCGGGATAATTCCTACGAGCAGTACTTC. Translation: CASSDWRDNSYEQYF. V usage is TRBV2 and J usage is TRBJ2-7; TRBD2 is a possible D gene (6 bases). V gave up 3 bases and J gave up 1 base, with 13 bases separating them. CDR3 length: 15 amino acids. Germline V gene sequence: CDR1 SNHLY, CDR2 FYNNEI.

This rearrangement joins TRBV11-2 to TRBJ2-1; the D gene is possibly TRBD1 (5 bases). Germline V gene sequence: CDR1 SGHAT, CDR2 FQNNGV. The CDR3 is 13 residues long. Deletions cut 5 bases from V and 6 bases from J, with 11 bases between. CDR3 region: CASSGDSINEQFF. CDR3 nucleotide sequence: TGTGCCAGCAGCGGTGACAGCATCAATGAGCAGTTCTTC.

This chain uses TRBV7-2 with TRBJ1-1, with D perhaps matching TRBD1 (5 bases). The CDR3 spans 14 residues. Germline V lookup: CDR1 SGHTA, CDR2 FQGNSA. Deletions cut 2 bases from V and 9 bases from J, with 16 bases between. The CDR3: CASSLRADMNQAFF. DNA of the CDR3: TGTGCCAGCAGCTTAAGGGCGGACATGAACCAAGCTTTCTTT.

This clone has a handful of counts. The V and J genes are TRBV12-1 and TRBJ1-1; TRBD1, the table's D call, lacks a check against the DNA. TRBV12-1 is a pseudogene locus. The length of the CDR3 is 13 residues. The chain's CDR3 is CASSPQGHTEAFF. CDR3 nucleotides: TGTGCCAGCAGCCCCCAGGGGCACACTGAAGCTTTCTTT.

This clone was detected a few times. The rearrangement uses TRBV9 and TRBJ2-7, with TRBD1 matching 9 bases. The length of the CDR3 is 15 residues. V dropped 0 bases and J dropped 3; count of bases not matched to a gene: 4. CDR1 and CDR2 from the germline V gene are SGDLS and YYNGEE. The CDR3 region has the DNA TGTGCCAGCAGCGTAGATCAGGGACAGGGCTACGAGCAGTACTTC. Residues: CASSVDQGQGYEQYF.